Below, 6 T cell receptor beta chains from the same sample are listed, as sequenced in a study of sequential checkpoint blockade in melanoma. Only in-frame clones appear in the TCRdb table, and some are missing; sequencing was by immunoSEQ multiplex PCR. The sample records about 17,000 clones, 60% to 75% being singletons. Treatment reported: randomized to nivolumab then ipilimumab (arm A) or the reverse (arm B). Sequences were derived from CD8+ T cells sorted from blood (inferred from file names), sampled from a patient given nivolumab and ipilimumab in sequence. The receptors originated from a human donor with melanoma.

The genes are TRBV4-3 and TRBJ2-3; D perhaps matches TRBD2 (5 bases). This CDR3 has 16 residues. Germline CDR1 reads LGHNA; CDR2 reads YSLEER. V dropped 3 bases and J dropped 1 base, with 14 bases sitting between them. As DNA, the CDR3 is TGCGCCAGCAGCCAGGATAGGAGGCCCCGCACAGATACGCAGTATTTT. It encodes CASSQDRRPRTDTQYF.

The chain's CDR3 is CSVEYGRDGTGELFF. The CDR3 DNA sequence: TGCAGCGTTGAATATGGGAGGGATGGGACCGGGGAGCTGTTTTTT. The chain recombines TRBV29-1 with TRBJ2-2, with 7 bases aligning to TRBD2. The CDR3 is 15 residues long. Germline lookup yields CDR1 SQVTM and CDR2 ANQGSEA. With V trimmed by 2 bases and J by 5 bases, 8 bases remained unmatched.

The table lists this clone with a few counts. V gene TRBV21-1 combines with J gene TRBJ2-1; the D call TRBD2 from the table was never checked on the DNA. TRBV21-1 is labeled a pseudogene. The CDR3 extends over 18 amino acids. CDR3 region: CASSPLKRPSESYNEQFF. In DNA, the CDR3 is TGTGCCAGCAGCCCCCTCAAGCGCCCCAGCGAGTCCTACAATGAGCAGTTCTTC.

The sample holds a few counts of this clone. The chain is built from TRBV29-1 and TRBJ1-3; 9 bases line up with TRBD1. The CDR3 extends over 13 amino acids. Germline CDR1 SQVTM, CDR2 ANQGSEA. Trimming removed 7 bases from V and 4 bases from J; junction bases left unmatched: 5. CDR3 nucleotide sequence: TGCAGCGGGCTGGGACAGGGCGGAAACACCATATATTTT. It specifies CSGLGQGGNTIYF.

The chain couples TRBV7-9 to TRBJ2-7, with D tentatively TRBD1 (5 bases). The CDR3 spans 16 residues. Trimming left V 5 bases short and J 5 bases short, with 22 bases between. Germline loops: CDR1 SEHNR, CDR2 FQNEAQ (reference sequence). The CDR3 DNA is TGTGCCAGCAGCCAAGGAGATATCAGGGAAGGAAACGAGCAGTACTTC. Its translation: CASSQGDIREGNEQYF.

V and J are TRBV2 and TRBJ2-7; a weak D match, TRBD1 (6 bases). The CDR3 is 16 amino acids. The V and J ends lost 6 bases and 3 bases respectively, with 21 bases between them. Germline loops: CDR1 SNHLY, CDR2 FYNNEI. The CDR3 is CASRGKSDRFVYEQYF. CDR3 DNA: TGTGCCAGCAGGGGTAAGAGCGACAGGTTCGTCTACGAGCAGTACTTC.